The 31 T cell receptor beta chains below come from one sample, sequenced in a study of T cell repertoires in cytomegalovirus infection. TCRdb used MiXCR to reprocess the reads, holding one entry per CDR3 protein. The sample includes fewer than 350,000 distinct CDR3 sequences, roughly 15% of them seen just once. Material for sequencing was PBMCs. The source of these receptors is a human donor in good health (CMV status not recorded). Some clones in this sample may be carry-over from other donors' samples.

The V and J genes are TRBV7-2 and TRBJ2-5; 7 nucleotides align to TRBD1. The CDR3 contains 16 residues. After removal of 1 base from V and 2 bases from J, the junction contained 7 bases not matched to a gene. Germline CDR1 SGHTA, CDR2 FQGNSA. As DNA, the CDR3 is TGTGCCAGCAGCTTAGGTCTCAGGGACAGACAAGAGACCCAGTACTTC. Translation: CASSLGLRDRQETQYF.

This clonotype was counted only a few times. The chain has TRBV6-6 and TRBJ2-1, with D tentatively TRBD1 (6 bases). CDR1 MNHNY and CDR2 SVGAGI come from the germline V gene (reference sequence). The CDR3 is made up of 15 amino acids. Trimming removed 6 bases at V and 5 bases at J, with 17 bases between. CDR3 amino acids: CASRRASGQDNEQFF. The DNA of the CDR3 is TGTGCCAGCAGACGTGCCTCGGGACAAGACAATGAGCAGTTCTTC.

The CDR3 here is CASRPGGTGETQYF. As DNA, the CDR3 is TGTGCCAGCAGACCAGGAGGGACAGGGGAAACTCAGTACTTC. V and J are TRBV28 and TRBJ2-5; TRBD1 aligns across 10 bases. The CDR3 loop spans 14 amino acids. Germline CDR1 is MDHEN and CDR2 is SYDVKM. Trimming cost V 6 bases and J 11 bases; bases outside gene matches: 12.

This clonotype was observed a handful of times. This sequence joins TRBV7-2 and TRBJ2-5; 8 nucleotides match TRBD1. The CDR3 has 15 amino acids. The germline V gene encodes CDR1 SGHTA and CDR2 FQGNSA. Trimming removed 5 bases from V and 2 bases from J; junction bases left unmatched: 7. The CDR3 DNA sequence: TGTGCCAGCAGCCGGAGACAGGGGCTTCAAGAGACCCAGTACTTC. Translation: CASSRRQGLQETQYF.

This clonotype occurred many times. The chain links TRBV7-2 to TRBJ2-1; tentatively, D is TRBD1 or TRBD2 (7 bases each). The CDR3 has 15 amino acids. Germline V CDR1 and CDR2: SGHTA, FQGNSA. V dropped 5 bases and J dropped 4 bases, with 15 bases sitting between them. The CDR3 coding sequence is TGTGCCAGCAGCCCAGGGGGGGGCCGGTACAATGAGCAGTTCTTC. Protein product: CASSPGGGRYNEQFF.

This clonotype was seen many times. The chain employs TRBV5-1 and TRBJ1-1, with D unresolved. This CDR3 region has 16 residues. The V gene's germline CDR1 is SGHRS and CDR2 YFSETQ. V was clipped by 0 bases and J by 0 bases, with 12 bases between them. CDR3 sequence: CASSLDPAGLNTEAFF. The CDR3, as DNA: TGCGCCAGCAGCTTGGATCCGGCAGGACTGAACACTGAAGCTTTCTTT. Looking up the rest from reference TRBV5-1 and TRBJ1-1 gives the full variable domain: KAGVTQTPRYLIKTRGQQVTLSCSPISGHRSVSWYQQTPGQGLQFLFEYFSETQRNKGNFPGRFSGRQFSNSRSEMNVSTLELGDSALYLCASSLDPAGLNTEAFFGQGTRLTVV.

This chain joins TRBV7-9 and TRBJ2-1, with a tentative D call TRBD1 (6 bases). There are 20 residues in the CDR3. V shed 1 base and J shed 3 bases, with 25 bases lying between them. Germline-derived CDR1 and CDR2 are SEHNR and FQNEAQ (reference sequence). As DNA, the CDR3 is TGTGCCAGCAGCTTAGGGGTGGTGGGGGCCCCTCTCCTGCTCTACAATGAGCAGTTCTTC. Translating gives CASSLGVVGAPLLLYNEQFF.

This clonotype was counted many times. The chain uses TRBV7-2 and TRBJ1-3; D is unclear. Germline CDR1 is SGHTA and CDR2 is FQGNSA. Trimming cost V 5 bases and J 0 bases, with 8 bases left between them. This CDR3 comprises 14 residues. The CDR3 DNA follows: TGTGCCAGCAGCGTACAGTTCTCTGGAAACACCATATATTTT. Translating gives CASSVQFSGNTIYF.

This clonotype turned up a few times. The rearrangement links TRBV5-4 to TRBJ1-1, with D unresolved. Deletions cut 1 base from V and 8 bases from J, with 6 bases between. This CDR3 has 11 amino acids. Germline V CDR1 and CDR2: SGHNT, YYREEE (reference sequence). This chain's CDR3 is CASSLLEEAFF. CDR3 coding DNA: TGTGCCAGCAGCTTGCTTGAGGAAGCTTTCTTT.

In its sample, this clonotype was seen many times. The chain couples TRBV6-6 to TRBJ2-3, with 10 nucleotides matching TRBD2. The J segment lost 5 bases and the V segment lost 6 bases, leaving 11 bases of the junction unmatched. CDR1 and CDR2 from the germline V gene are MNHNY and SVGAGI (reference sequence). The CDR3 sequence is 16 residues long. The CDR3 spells CASRDLAGARGDTQYF. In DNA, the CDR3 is TGTGCCAGCAGGGACCTAGCGGGGGCCCGCGGAGATACGCAGTATTTT.

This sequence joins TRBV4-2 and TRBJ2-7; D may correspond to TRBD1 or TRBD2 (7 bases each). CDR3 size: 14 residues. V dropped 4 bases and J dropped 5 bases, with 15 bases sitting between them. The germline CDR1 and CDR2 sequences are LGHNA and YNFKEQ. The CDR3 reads CASSPREGTDEQYF. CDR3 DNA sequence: TGTGCCAGCAGCCCTAGGGAGGGGACAGACGAGCAGTACTTC.

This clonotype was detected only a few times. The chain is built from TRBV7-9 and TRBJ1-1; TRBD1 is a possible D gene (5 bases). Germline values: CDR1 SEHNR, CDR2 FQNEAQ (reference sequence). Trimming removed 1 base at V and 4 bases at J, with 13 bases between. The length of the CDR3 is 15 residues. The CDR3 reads CASSLGGRLFTEAFF. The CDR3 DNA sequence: TGTGCCAGCAGCTTAGGGGGACGGTTGTTCACTGAAGCTTTCTTT.

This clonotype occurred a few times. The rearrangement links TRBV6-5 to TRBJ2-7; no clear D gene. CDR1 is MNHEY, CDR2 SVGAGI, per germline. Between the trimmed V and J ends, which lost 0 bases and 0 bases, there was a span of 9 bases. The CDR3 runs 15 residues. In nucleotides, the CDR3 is TGTGCCAGCAGTTACTCGATGGGGATCTCCTACGAGCAGTACTTC. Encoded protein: CASSYSMGISYEQYF.

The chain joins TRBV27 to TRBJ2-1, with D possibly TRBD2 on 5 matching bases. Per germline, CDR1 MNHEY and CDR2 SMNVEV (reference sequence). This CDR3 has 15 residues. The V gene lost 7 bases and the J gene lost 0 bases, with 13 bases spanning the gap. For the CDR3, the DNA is TGTGCCAGCACCGCCCGGGATAGCTCCTACAATGAGCAGTTCTTC. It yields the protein CASTARDSSYNEQFF.

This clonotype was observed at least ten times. In nucleotides, the CDR3 is TGTGCCAGCAGGGCCAGCACCACATACTATGGCTACACCTTC. Its protein is CASRASTTYYGYTF. The chain uses TRBV28 and TRBJ1-2, with D unresolved. CDR1 and CDR2 (germline): MDHEN, SYDVKM. V lost 6 bases, J lost 3 bases, and 14 bases lay in between. The CDR3 has 14 residues.

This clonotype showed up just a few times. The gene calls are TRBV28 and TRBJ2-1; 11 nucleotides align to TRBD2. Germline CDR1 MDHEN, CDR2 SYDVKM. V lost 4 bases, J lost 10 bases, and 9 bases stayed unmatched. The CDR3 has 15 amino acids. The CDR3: CASSSETSGEGEQFF. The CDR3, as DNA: TGTGCCAGCAGTTCAGAGACTAGCGGGGAAGGGGAGCAGTTCTTC.

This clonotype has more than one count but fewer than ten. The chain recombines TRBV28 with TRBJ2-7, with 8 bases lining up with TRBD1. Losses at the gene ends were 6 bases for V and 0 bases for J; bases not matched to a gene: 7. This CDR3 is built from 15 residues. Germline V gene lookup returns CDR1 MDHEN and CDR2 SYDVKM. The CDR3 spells CASRRGTGDSYEQYF. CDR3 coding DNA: TGTGCCAGCAGACGAGGGACAGGCGACTCCTACGAGCAGTACTTC.

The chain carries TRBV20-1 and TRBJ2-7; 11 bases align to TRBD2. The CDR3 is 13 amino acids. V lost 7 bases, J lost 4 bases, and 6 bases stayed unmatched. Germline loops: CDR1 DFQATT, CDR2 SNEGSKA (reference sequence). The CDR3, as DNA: TGCAGTGTTACTAGCGGGGGAATTTACGAGCAGTACTTC. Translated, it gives CSVTSGGIYEQYF.

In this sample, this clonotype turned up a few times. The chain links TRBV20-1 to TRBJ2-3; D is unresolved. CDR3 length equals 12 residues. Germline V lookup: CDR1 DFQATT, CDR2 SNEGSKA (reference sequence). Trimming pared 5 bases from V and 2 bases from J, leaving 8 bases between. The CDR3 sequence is CSAGHDTDTQYF. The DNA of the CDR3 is TGCAGTGCTGGTCACGACACAGATACGCAGTATTTT.

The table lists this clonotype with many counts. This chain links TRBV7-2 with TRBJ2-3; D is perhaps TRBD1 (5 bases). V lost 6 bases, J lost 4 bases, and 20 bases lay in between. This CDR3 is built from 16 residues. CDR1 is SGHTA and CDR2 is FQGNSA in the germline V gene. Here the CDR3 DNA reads TGTGCCAGCAGAAAAGGGTCAGGGATTCTCGCAGATACGCAGTATTTT. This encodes CASRKGSGILADTQYF. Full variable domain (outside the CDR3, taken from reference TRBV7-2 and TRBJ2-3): GAGVSQSPSNKVTEKGKDVELRCDPISGHTALYWYRQSLGQGLEFLIYFQGNSAPDKSGLPSDRFSAERTGGSVSTLTIQRTQQEDSAVYLCASRKGSGILADTQYFGPGTRLTVL.

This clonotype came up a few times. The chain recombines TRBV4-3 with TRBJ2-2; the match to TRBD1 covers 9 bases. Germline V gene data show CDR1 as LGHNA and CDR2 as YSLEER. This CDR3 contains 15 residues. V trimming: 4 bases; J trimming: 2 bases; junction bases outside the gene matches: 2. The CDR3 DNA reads TGCGCCAGCAGCCGGGACAGGGATAACACCGGGGAGCTGTTTTTT. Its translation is CASSRDRDNTGELFF.

This chain's CDR3 is CATSDSQTGGSGELFF. The CDR3 nucleotides read TGTGCCACCAGTGATTCCCAAACAGGGGGATCCGGGGAGCTGTTTTTT. The chain combines TRBV24-1 with TRBJ2-2, with TRBD1 matching 8 bases. The CDR3 length is 16 residues. V shed 2 bases and J 6 bases; nucleotides not matched to a gene: 7. Germline-derived CDR1 and CDR2 are KGHDR and SFDVKD.

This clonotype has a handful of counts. The CDR3 DNA reads as TGTGCCAGCAGGAAAGCGGTTTGGCGGGCCGAATACAATGAGCAGTTCTTC. This gives the protein CASRKAVWRAEYNEQFF. V and J are TRBV6-1 and TRBJ2-1, with D perhaps matching TRBD2 (5 bases). The length of the CDR3 is 17 residues. Deletions cut 6 bases from V and 4 bases from J, with 22 bases between. Germline loops: CDR1 MNHNS, CDR2 SASEGT.

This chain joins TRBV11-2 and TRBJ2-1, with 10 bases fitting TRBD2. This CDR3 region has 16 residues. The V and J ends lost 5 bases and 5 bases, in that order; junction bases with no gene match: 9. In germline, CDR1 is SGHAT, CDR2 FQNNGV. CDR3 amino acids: CASSKVSGGFDNEQFF. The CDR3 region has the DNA TGTGCCAGCAGCAAGGTTAGCGGGGGGTTCGACAATGAGCAGTTCTTC.

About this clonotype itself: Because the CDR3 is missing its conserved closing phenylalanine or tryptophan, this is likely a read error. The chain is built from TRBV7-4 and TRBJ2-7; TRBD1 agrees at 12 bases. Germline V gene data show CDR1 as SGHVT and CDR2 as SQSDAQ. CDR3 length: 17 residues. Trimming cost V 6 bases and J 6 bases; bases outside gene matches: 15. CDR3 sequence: CASSPGGTGGAVGEQYL. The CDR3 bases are TGTGCCAGCAGTCCCGGGGGGACAGGGGGCGCGGTCGGCGAGCAGTACCTC.

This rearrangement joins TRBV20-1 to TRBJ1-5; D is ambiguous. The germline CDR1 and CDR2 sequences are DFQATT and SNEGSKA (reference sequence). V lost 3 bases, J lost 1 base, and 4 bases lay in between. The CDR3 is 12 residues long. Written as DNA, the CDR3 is TGCAGTGCTAGTATCAGCAATCAGCCCCAGCATTTT. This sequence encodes CSASISNQPQHF.

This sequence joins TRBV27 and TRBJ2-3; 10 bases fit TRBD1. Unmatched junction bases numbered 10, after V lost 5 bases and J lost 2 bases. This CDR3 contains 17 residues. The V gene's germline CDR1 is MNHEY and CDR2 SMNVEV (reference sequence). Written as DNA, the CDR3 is TGTGCCAGCAGTGCTGCACTCGGGACAGGGGACACAGATACGCAGTATTTT. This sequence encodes CASSAALGTGDTDTQYF.

CDR3 region: CASSPGASDNEQFF. In DNA form, the CDR3 reads TGCGCCAGCAGCCCCGGGGCCTCAGACAATGAGCAGTTCTTC. The chain is built from TRBV4-1 and TRBJ2-1; either TRBD1 or TRBD2 may supply D (5 bases each). Deletions cut 4 bases from V and 5 bases from J, with 12 bases between. Germline-derived CDR1 and CDR2 are MGHRA and YSYEKL. The CDR3 runs 14 residues.

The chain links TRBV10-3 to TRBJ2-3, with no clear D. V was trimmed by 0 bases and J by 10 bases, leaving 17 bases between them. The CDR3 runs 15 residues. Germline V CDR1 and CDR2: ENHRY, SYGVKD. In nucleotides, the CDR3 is TGTGCCATCAGTGAGTCGAACCCACTCGCGAGCCCGCAGTATTTT. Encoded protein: CAISESNPLASPQYF.

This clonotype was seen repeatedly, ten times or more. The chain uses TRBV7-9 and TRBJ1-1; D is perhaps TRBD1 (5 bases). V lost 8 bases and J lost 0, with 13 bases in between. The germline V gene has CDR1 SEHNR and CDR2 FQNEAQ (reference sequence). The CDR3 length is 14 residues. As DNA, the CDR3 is TGTGCCAGCGGCACCGGGGCACTGAACACTGAAGCTTTCTTT. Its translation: CASGTGALNTEAFF.

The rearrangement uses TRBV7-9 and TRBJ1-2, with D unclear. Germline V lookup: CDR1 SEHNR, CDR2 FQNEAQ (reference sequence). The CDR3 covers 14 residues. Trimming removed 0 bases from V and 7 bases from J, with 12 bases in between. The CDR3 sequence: CASSLAGPAGGYTF. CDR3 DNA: TGTGCCAGCAGCTTAGCTGGACCCGCCGGTGGCTACACCTTC.